The next 11 T cell receptor beta chains were all read from a single sample in a study of T cell repertoires in cytomegalovirus infection. Each CDR3 protein is one row after TCRdb ran MiXCR on the reads. Of about 490,000 distinct CDR3 sequences listed, more than 20% are singletons. The sequenced sample was PBMCs. The receptors stem from a human donor in good health (CMV status not recorded). Some clones in this sample may be carry-over from other donors' samples.

J is TRBJ2-7 and V is TRBV7-6, with a weak D call TRBD1 (6 bases). CDR3 size: 14 residues. V lost 6 bases to trimming and J lost 1 base, with 13 bases between them. Germline V CDR1 and CDR2: SGHVS, FNYEAQ. The CDR3 here is CASSMGAVSYEQYF. DNA of the CDR3: TGTGCCAGCAGTATGGGGGCTGTTTCCTACGAGCAGTACTTC.

The rearrangement joins TRBV7-9 to TRBJ2-1; TRBD1 aligns across 7 bases. Trimming at V came to 5 bases and at J to 8 bases, leaving 9 bases not matched to a gene. The V gene's germline CDR1 is SEHNR and CDR2 FQNEAQ (reference sequence). This CDR3 is 14 amino acids long. The CDR3 loop is CASSIDRDFHEQFF. The CDR3 DNA reads as TGTGCCAGCAGCATAGACAGGGATTTCCATGAGCAGTTCTTC. Together with reference TRBV7-9 and TRBJ2-1, the CDR3 gives the full variable domain: DTGVSQNPRHKITKRGQNVTFRCDPISEHNRLYWYRQTLGQGPEFLTYFQNEAQLEKSRLLSDRFSAERPKGSFSTLEIQRTEQGDSAMYLCASSIDRDFHEQFFGPGTRLTVL.

This chain links TRBV5-1 with TRBJ1-1; TRBD1 is a possible D gene (5 bases). V lost 0 bases and J 2 bases, leaving 11 bases between the germline ends. CDR3 length: 15 amino acids. Germline loops: CDR1 SGHRS, CDR2 YFSETQ. CDR3 amino acids: CASSLESGYNTEAFF. The CDR3 region has the DNA TGCGCCAGCAGCTTGGAATCAGGGTACAACACTGAAGCTTTCTTT.

The chain joins TRBV30 to TRBJ2-7; no clear D gene. V lost 0 bases to trimming and J lost 6 bases, with 9 bases between them. CDR1 GTSNPN and CDR2 SVGIG come from the germline V gene (reference sequence). This CDR3 contains 12 residues. This CDR3 reads CAWSVQGIEQYF. The CDR3 DNA reads as TGTGCCTGGAGTGTTCAAGGGATCGAGCAGTACTTC.

This clonotype has more than one count but fewer than ten. The V and J genes are TRBV11-2 and TRBJ2-7, with D possibly called TRBD1 or TRBD2 (5 bases each). Trimming stripped 5 bases from V and 3 bases from J, with 11 bases between. Looked up from germline, CDR1 is SGHAT and CDR2 is FQNNGV. The length of the CDR3 is 13 residues. DNA for the CDR3: TGTGCCAGCAGCCTAGGGACGGTCTACGAGCAGTACGTC. Its protein is CASSLGTVYEQYV.

This clonotype was counted many times. The chain combines TRBV28 with TRBJ2-5; TRBD2 is a possible D gene (7 bases). The CDR3 contains 14 residues. V was shortened by 6 bases and J by 7 bases, with 18 bases between the two germline ends. The germline V gene encodes CDR1 MDHEN and CDR2 SYDVKM. CDR3 nucleotide sequence: TGTGCCAGCAGCCCCGTAGGGGGGGGGGCGACCCAGTACTTC. It translates to CASSPVGGGATQYF.

This clonotype was found a few times. The chain uses TRBV5-1 and TRBJ2-7; 8 nucleotides align to TRBD2. The CDR3 is 14 residues long. In germline, CDR1 is SGHRS, CDR2 YFSETQ. V shed 4 bases, J shed 3 bases, and the junction held 6 bases outside the gene matches. CDR3 sequence (DNA): TGCGCCAGCAGCACTAGCGGTCCCAACTACGAGCAGTACGTC. This translates into CASSTSGPNYEQYV.

This clonotype was counted between two and nine times. V gene TRBV20-1 combines with J gene TRBJ2-1; TRBD1 agrees at 7 bases. The CDR3 spans 13 residues. The germline V gene has CDR1 DFQATT and CDR2 SNEGSKA (reference sequence). V dropped 5 bases and J dropped 7; count of bases not matched to a gene: 8. In DNA, the CDR3 is TGCAGTGCTTTCCGGGACAGCTCTAATGAGCAGTTCTTC. Its protein product is CSAFRDSSNEQFF.

The V gene is TRBV7-2, the J gene TRBJ1-5; D is perhaps TRBD1 (6 bases). This CDR3 region has 19 residues. Germline values: CDR1 SGHTA, CDR2 FQGNSA. Trimming took off 4 bases at V and 2 bases at J, with 24 bases between the two ends. As DNA, the CDR3 is TGTGCCAGCAGCTCCATTTCGGGGTGGGGGCTCACCGGCAATCAGCCCCAGCATTTT. Protein: CASSSISGWGLTGNQPQHF.

This clonotype occurred a few times. The V and J genes are TRBV27 and TRBJ2-6, with D perhaps being TRBD1 or TRBD2 (5 bases each). Germline V gives CDR1 MNHEY, CDR2 SMNVEV (reference sequence). The CDR3 length is 19 residues. V was clipped by 6 bases and J by 1 base, with 22 bases between them. This CDR3 is CASRRKGPIDFSGANVLTF. CDR3 nucleotides: TGTGCCAGCAGGAGAAAGGGACCGATCGATTTTTCTGGGGCCAACGTCCTGACTTTC. Based on the CDR3 plus reference TRBV27 and TRBJ2-6, the full variable domain is EAQVTQNPRYLITVTGKKLTVTCSQNMNHEYMSWYRQDPGLGLRQIYYSMNVEVTDKGDVPEGYKVSRKEKRNFPLILESPSPNQTSLYFCASRRKGPIDFSGANVLTFGAGSRLTVL.

This chain uses TRBV3-1 with TRBJ2-3; D remains unclear. Germline-derived CDR1 and CDR2 are LGHDT and YNNKEL (reference sequence). The CDR3 length is 14 residues. The V gene lost 3 bases and the J gene lost 2 bases, with 9 bases spanning the gap. The CDR3 bases are TGTGCCAGCAGCCAGAACCCAGTCACAGATACGCAGTATTTT. This sequence encodes CASSQNPVTDTQYF.